This TCR beta chain was profiled in a study of T cell responses to AZD1222 COVID-19 vaccine. Study-wide results and caveats: Females outnumbered males among donors, who were mostly white British; clonal diversity was possibly underestimated. Baseline seropositivity characterized only a handful of AZD1222 recipients. It was only after the peak T cell response that any repertoires were sampled.

V lost 4 bases to trimming and J lost 4 bases, with 13 bases between them. The germline CDR1 and CDR2 sequences are MDHEN and SYDVKM. The CDR3 is 14 residues long. Comments on this clone: The antigen is undetermined.

The repertoire was sequenced with immunoSEQ multiplex PCR; TCRdb's copy has only in-frame clones and lacks some. The sample consists of approximately 120,000 clones, 90% of them appearing once. Here the sequenced sample was peripheral blood, taken on day 0 of MenACWY control vaccination. The source is an adult in good health. This chain links TRBV28 with TRBJ1-1, with D tentatively TRBD1 (6 bases). CDR3 protein: CASSSPGAGTEAFF. In nucleotides, the CDR3 is TGTGCCAGCAGTTCTCCAGGGGCGGGCACTGAAGCTTTCTTT.